This section outlines one T cell receptor beta chain sequence together with its context. Its antigen is still unknown. Some clones are missing from TCRdb's copy, which holds only in-frame ones; the method was immunoSEQ multiplex PCR. Of approximately 200,000 clones in the sample, under 95% are singletons; the top ten hold 1%. Germline V gene lookup returns CDR1 MNHNY and CDR2 SVGAGI (reference sequence). V lost 6 bases to trimming and J lost 4 bases; unmatched junction nucleotides: 4. The CDR3 consists of 13 residues. These data come from a study of T cell responses to AZD1222 COVID-19 vaccine. Findings and caveats of the study: Among spike-specific TCRs, nearly half reportedly target unmutated variant regions. The donors showed a predominance of white British ancestry and of females, with possible underestimation of clonal diversity. Two AZD1222 administrations were followed by greater Spike-specific TCR breadth and depth.

The chain has TRBV6-6 and TRBJ2-3; 7 bases align to TRBD1. Sample: peripheral blood, taken 28 days after the second AZD1222 dose. The clonotype originates from an adult who received the AZD1222 COVID-19 vaccine. The CDR3 nucleotides read TGTGCCAGCAGCCCCCAGGGGGCAGATACGCAGTATTTT. Translated, it gives CASSPQGADTQYF.